The 29 T cell receptor beta chains given below trace back to one sample, sequenced in a study of HIV-infected patients and healthy controls. MiXCR, run by TCRdb on the 5' RACE reads, gives a single entry per CDR3 protein. The sample lists about 70,000 distinct CDR3 sequences, about 16% occurring once. The sequenced sample consisted of CD4+ T cells from blood. Receptor source: a human donor in good health.

This clonotype was picked up a small number of times. The CDR3 DNA follows: TGTGCCAGCAGTCAAGACAGGGATTATGGCTACACCTTC. Translating gives CASSQDRDYGYTF. The V and J genes are TRBV6-2 or TRBV6-3 and TRBJ1-2; 7 bases line up with TRBD1. Germline V gives CDR1 MNHEY, CDR2 SVGEGT. The junction had 5 bases not matched to a gene; V was cut back by 5 bases and J by 5 bases. There are 13 residues in the CDR3.

There are many counts of this clonotype. The V and J genes are TRBV6-2 or TRBV6-3 and TRBJ2-5; maybe TRBD1 (5 bases). The V end lost 8 bases, the J end lost 1 base, and 14 bases lay between the germline ends. Germline V gene data show CDR1 as MNHEY and CDR2 as SVGEGT. The CDR3 length is 14 residues. CDR3 residues: CASFHQGVQETQYF. The CDR3 DNA reads TGTGCCAGCTTCCACCAGGGCGTCCAAGAGACCCAGTACTTC.

V usage is TRBV7-2 and J usage is TRBJ2-3; no firm D call. The CDR3 spans 12 residues. Germline CDR1 and CDR2: SGHTA and FQGNSA. V lost 3 bases, J lost 2 bases, and 3 bases lay in between. The CDR3 bases are TGTGCCAGCAGCTTTAACACAGATACGCAGTATTTT. This gives the protein CASSFNTDTQYF. The full variable domain, completed using reference TRBV7-2 and TRBJ2-3, is GAGVSQSPSNKVTEKGKDVELRCDPISGHTALYWYRQSLGQGLEFLIYFQGNSAPDKSGLPSDRFSAERTGGSVSTLTIQRTQQEDSAVYLCASSFNTDTQYFGPGTRLTVL.

In this sample, this clonotype turned up a few times. The genes are TRBV20-1 and TRBJ2-5; the match to TRBD2 covers 9 bases. This CDR3 is built from 16 residues. Germline V lookup: CDR1 DFQATT, CDR2 SNEGSKA (reference sequence). The V and J ends lost 3 bases and 7 bases, in that order; junction bases with no gene match: 15. Written as DNA, the CDR3 is TGCAGTGCTAGGGAAGGGGCGGGAGGGCCTTATCGGACCCAGTACTTC. Residues: CSAREGAGGPYRTQYF.

V gene TRBV6-2 or TRBV6-3 combines with J gene TRBJ2-7, with D possibly being TRBD1 (5 bases). Germline V lookup: CDR1 MNHEY, CDR2 SVGEGT. This CDR3 is built from 13 residues. Trimming took 0 bases from V and 7 from J, leaving 10 bases between them. CDR3 DNA sequence: TGTGCCAGCAGTTACTCGTTCCAGGGAGAGCAGTACTTC. Its protein product is CASSYSFQGEQYF.

This clonotype rates as medium-sized (0.01 to 0.1%). The chain employs TRBV6-2 or TRBV6-3 and TRBJ2-1, with a weak D call TRBD1 (6 bases). This CDR3 is built from 14 residues. Germline CDR1 and CDR2: MNHEY and SVGEGT. The V end was cut by 7 bases, the J end by 1 base, with 11 bases between. The CDR3 DNA sequence: TGTGCCAGCAACCTACAGGGTTCCTACAATGAGCAGTTCTTC. Protein: CASNLQGSYNEQFF.

The J gene is TRBJ2-2, the V gene TRBV25-1, with TRBD2 matching 7 bases. CDR3 length: 16 amino acids. Trimming took 4 bases from V and 5 from J; bases not matched to a gene: 10. Germline lookup yields CDR1 MGHDK and CDR2 SYGVNS. The CDR3 protein is CASSAPRERGTGELFF. The CDR3 bases are TGTGCCAGCAGTGCTCCCAGGGAGCGGGGTACCGGGGAGCTGTTTTTT. The variable domain in full, completed from reference TRBV25-1 and TRBJ2-2, reads EADIYQTPRYLVIGTGKKITLECSQTMGHDKMYWYQQDPGMELHLIHYSYGVNSTEKGDLSSESTVSRIRTEHFPLTLESARPSHTSQYLCASSAPRERGTGELFFGEGSRLTVL.

The J gene is TRBJ2-3, the V gene TRBV12-3 or TRBV12-4; no clear D gene. The CDR3 has 11 residues. The V end was cut by 7 bases, the J end by 5 bases, with 7 bases between. CDR3 in DNA: TGTGCCAGCACCAAAGGAGATACGCAGTATTTT. Its translation: CASTKGDTQYF.

The chain uses TRBV29-1 and TRBJ1-2; 7 nucleotides line up with TRBD1. The CDR3 contains 15 residues. Germline CDR1 and CDR2: SQVTM and ANQGSEA. V shed 6 bases and J 0 bases; nucleotides not matched to a gene: 10. The CDR3 DNA reads as TGCAGCGTCGGGACAGCACCCCAAACTAACTATGGCTACACCTTC. As protein: CSVGTAPQTNYGYTF.

This clonotype showed up many times. The CDR3 reads CASSRTFATTGVKETQYF. In DNA form, the CDR3 reads TGTGCCAGCAGCCGGACGTTCGCCACAACAGGGGTGAAAGAGACCCAGTACTTC. The chain employs TRBV6-5 and TRBJ2-5, with 7 nucleotides matching TRBD1. This CDR3 spans 18 amino acids. V trimming: 6 bases; J trimming: 3 bases; junction bases outside the gene matches: 19. Per the germline V gene, CDR1 is MNHEY and CDR2 is SVGAGI.

The table lists this clonotype with a few counts. The chain joins TRBV4-3 to TRBJ2-4; no reliable D call. CDR1 is LGHNA and CDR2 is YSLEER in the germline V gene. V lost 0 bases and J lost 9, with 9 bases in between. CDR3 size: 13 residues. The CDR3 nucleotides read TGCGCCAGCAGCCAAGATGGAATCGGCATTCAGTACTTC. This codes for CASSQDGIGIQYF.

V and J are TRBV7-9 and TRBJ1-5; TRBD1 agrees at 7 bases. Germline-derived CDR1 and CDR2 are SEHNR and FQNEAQ (reference sequence). J gave up 7 bases and V 5 bases, and 2 bases lay outside the gene matches. This CDR3 has 12 amino acids. CDR3 DNA sequence: TGTGCCAGCAGCGACAGGGACCAGCCCCAGCATTTT. Protein sequence: CASSDRDQPQHF. Looking up the rest from reference TRBV7-9 and TRBJ1-5 gives the full variable domain: DTGVSQNPRHKITKRGQNVTFRCDPISEHNRLYWYRQTLGQGPEFLTYFQNEAQLEKSRLLSDRFSAERPKGSFSTLEIQRTEQGDSAMYLCASSDRDQPQHFGDGTRLSIL.

This rearrangement joins TRBV6-5 to TRBJ1-2; D not certain. Trimming took 4 bases from V and 0 from J, leaving 12 bases between them. The length of the CDR3 is 15 residues. Germline values: CDR1 MNHEY, CDR2 SVGAGI. The CDR3 here is CASSSAAGANYGYTF. The DNA for the CDR3 is TGTGCCAGCAGTTCCGCGGCCGGTGCTAACTATGGCTACACCTTC.

This clonotype turned up a few times. The V gene is TRBV6-2 or TRBV6-3, the J gene TRBJ1-1; D gene unclear. CDR1 and CDR2 (germline): MNHEY, SVGEGT. CDR3 length equals 14 residues. Trimming took off 6 bases at V and 1 base at J, with 12 bases between the two ends. CDR3 nucleotide sequence: TGTGCCAGCAGGCCAGGACTGCAGAACACTGAAGCTTTCTTT. It yields the protein CASRPGLQNTEAFF.

This clonotype was counted at least ten times. The chain is built from TRBV9 and TRBJ2-5; D unresolved. The V end lost 3 bases, the J end lost 5 bases, and 14 bases lay between the germline ends. The CDR3 is 14 residues long. Germline V gene lookup returns CDR1 SGDLS and CDR2 YYNGEE. This CDR3 is CASSDGKSWETQYF. DNA for the CDR3: TGTGCCAGCAGCGATGGAAAGAGCTGGGAGACCCAGTACTTC.

This clonotype has only a few counts. V usage is TRBV25-1 and J usage is TRBJ1-1, with D tentatively TRBD1 (6 bases). Trimming took off 3 bases at V and 4 bases at J, with 15 bases between the two ends. Germline lookup yields CDR1 MGHDK and CDR2 SYGVNS. The CDR3 covers 15 residues. For the CDR3, the DNA is TGTGCCAGCAGTGATCATACAGGGTATGGCACTGAAGCTTTCTTT. Residues: CASSDHTGYGTEAFF.

The chain combines TRBV6-2 or TRBV6-3 with TRBJ2-7; TRBD1 is a possible D gene (5 bases). V was shortened by 2 bases and J by 3 bases, with 8 bases between the two germline ends. Germline CDR1 and CDR2: MNHEY and SVGEGT. The CDR3 covers 13 residues. The CDR3 bases are TGTGCCAGCAGTTACACGGACATCTACGAGCAGTACTTC. Protein product: CASSYTDIYEQYF.

This clonotype was seen at least ten times. The J gene is TRBJ2-3, the V gene TRBV10-2, with D perhaps TRBD2 (6 bases). This CDR3 comprises 13 residues. Trimming removed 7 bases at V and 2 bases at J, with 10 bases between. Germline V gives CDR1 WSHSY, CDR2 SAAADI. The CDR3 nucleotides read TGCGCCAGCATCGCTAGCGACACAGATACGCAGTATTTT. This encodes CASIASDTDTQYF.

This clonotype was observed a few times. The genes are TRBV3-1 and TRBJ1-3; no firm D call. Trimming left V 2 bases short and J 0 bases short, with 8 bases between. From germline, CDR1 is LGHDT and CDR2 YNNKEL (reference sequence). CDR3 length: 15 residues. The CDR3 DNA sequence: TGTGCCAGCAGCCAAAGCCATCGCTCTGGAAACACCATATATTTT. It translates to CASSQSHRSGNTIYF.

This clonotype was recorded at least ten times. This chain uses TRBV12-3 or TRBV12-4 with TRBJ2-3; D remains unclear. CDR3 length equals 13 residues. Trimming left V 3 bases short and J 2 bases short, with 6 bases between. The CDR3 DNA sequence: TGTGCCAGCAGTTTTACCCTCACAGATACGCAGTATTTT. This gives the protein CASSFTLTDTQYF.

Note on this clonotype: The junction departs from germline at one end; a sequencing error may be responsible. The chain combines TRBV18 with TRBJ2-5; D gene unclear. CDR3 size: 12 residues. Germline values: CDR1 KGHSH, CDR2 LQKENI. CDR3 protein: CVSSPTLETQYF. For the CDR3, the DNA is TGTGTCAGCTCACCGACCCTAGAGACCCAGTACTTC.

This clonotype was recorded a few times. The chain is built from TRBV29-1 and TRBJ2-2, with 8 positions matching TRBD2. The junction had 5 bases not matched to a gene; V was cut back by 3 bases and J by 5 bases. In germline, CDR1 is SQVTM, CDR2 ANQGSEA. There are 14 residues in the CDR3. DNA of the CDR3: TGCAGCGTTGACGGGGGGGCCGGGACCGGGGAGCTGTTTTTT. Its translation: CSVDGGAGTGELFF.

The V gene is TRBV7-2, the J gene TRBJ2-3; 7 nucleotides align to TRBD1. V was pared by 3 bases and J by 0 bases, with 6 bases of the junction left unmatched. The CDR3 totals 16 residues. CDR1 is SGHTA, CDR2 FQGNSA, per germline. The CDR3 DNA follows: TGTGCCAGCAGCTTTAAGAACAGGGGAAGCACAGATACGCAGTATTTT. It is translated as CASSFKNRGSTDTQYF.

This clonotype was seen only a few times. The chain joins TRBV20-1 to TRBJ2-2; D is uncertain. There are 14 residues in the CDR3. The V gene's germline CDR1 is DFQATT and CDR2 SNEGSKA (reference sequence). V lost 3 bases, J lost 4 bases, and 12 bases lay in between. Here the CDR3 reads CSARTDGFTGELFF. In DNA form, the CDR3 reads TGCAGTGCTAGGACGGACGGATTCACCGGGGAGCTGTTTTTT.

Relative to its sample, this clonotype is medium-sized. The chain uses TRBV6-2 or TRBV6-3 and TRBJ1-1; TRBD1 is a possible D gene (6 bases). The CDR3 length is 15 residues. CDR1 is MNHEY and CDR2 is SVGEGT in the germline V gene. The ends were cut back, 7 bases at V and 0 bases at J, with 15 bases in the middle. CDR3 coding DNA: TGTGCCAGCAATATCGGGGGGCCTATGAACACTGAAGCTTTCTTT. Translating it yields CASNIGGPMNTEAFF.

This clonotype was seen a handful of times. The genes are TRBV21-1 and TRBJ2-1; the table's D call, TRBD1, was not checked against the DNA. TRBV21-1 is termed a pseudogene. The CDR3 spans 12 residues. In DNA form, the CDR3 reads TGTGCCAGCAGCACACGGGGGTTTGAGCAGTTCTTC. As protein: CASSTRGFEQFF.

This clonotype has at least ten counts. The chain links TRBV7-2 to TRBJ1-2; D is undetermined. The V end was cut by 1 base, the J end by 2 bases, with 11 bases between. The CDR3 runs to 15 residues. Germline assignment: CDR1 SGHTA and CDR2 FQGNSA. The CDR3 nucleotides are TGTGCCAGCAGCTTAGAAGGGATTCAGAACTATGGCTACACCTTC. The encoded protein is CASSLEGIQNYGYTF.

CDR3 in amino acids: CASSLGGKTGRQETQYF. Here the CDR3 DNA reads TGCGCCAGCAGCTTGGGGGGGAAGACAGGGCGCCAAGAGACCCAGTACTTC. The chain is built from TRBV5-1 and TRBJ2-5; 7 bases match TRBD1. V gave up 0 bases and J gave up 1 base; unmatched junction bases: 9. This CDR3 comprises 17 residues. Looked up from germline, CDR1 is SGHRS and CDR2 is YFSETQ.

This clonotype was counted only a few times. This chain joins TRBV27 and TRBJ2-3; either TRBD1 or TRBD2 may supply D (5 bases each). The CDR3 has 15 amino acids. V lost 8 bases and J lost 2, with 17 bases in between. The germline CDR1 and CDR2 sequences are MNHEY and SMNVEV (reference sequence). Written as DNA, the CDR3 is TGTGCCAGCCACAAATCGGGGCTACACACAGATACGCAGTATTTT. This sequence encodes CASHKSGLHTDTQYF.